A selection of T cell receptor beta chains follows, all from one sample in a study of T cell repertoires in cytomegalovirus infection. Their antigen targets remain unknown. MiXCR, applied by TCRdb to the reads, yields one record per CDR3 protein. The sample consists of 300,000 or so distinct CDR3 sequences, roughly 25% of them appearing once. This material consisted of cultured PBMCs, taken from culture after CMV antigen stimulation. The receptors stem from a human donor in good health (CMV status not recorded). Some clones in this sample may be carry-over from other donors' samples. The CDR3 runs from the conserved cysteine through the conserved F or W. D genes are given only for firm matches. Expanded clones get a size class; other rows say once, few or many, or leave the size out.

v_call	clone_size	d_call	j_call	cdr3_nt	cdr3_aa
TRBV19	-	TRBD1	TRBJ1-3	TGTGCCAGTAGTAAGGCGACAGGGGCTGGAAACACCATATATTTT	CASSKATGAGNTIYF
TRBV28	many	-	TRBJ1-4	TGTGCCAGCAGTTCCGCAACTAATGAAAAACTGTTTTTT	CASSSATNEKLFF
TRBV7-6	many	TRBD2	TRBJ2-3	TGTGCCAGCAGCCAAGTGACTAGCGGGGCGGATACGCAGTATTTT	CASSQVTSGADTQYF
TRBV19	few	TRBD2	TRBJ2-1	TGTGCCAGTAGTCTCGCGATGGGGACTAGCGGGAGAGGGCAGTTCTTC	CASSLAMGTSGRGQFF
TRBV18	-	-	TRBJ2-6	TGTGCCAGTCTACCGCAATTATCCTCTGGGGCCAACGTCCTGACTTTC	CASLPQLSSGANVLTF
TRBV12-3/TRBV12-4	many	TRBD2	TRBJ2-3	TGTGCCAGCAGGCCCGTGTTAGCGGGATTAAGCACAGATACGCAGTATTTT	CASRPVLAGLSTDTQYF
TRBV12-5	few	TRBD2	TRBJ2-1	TGTGCTAGTGGCAACCGGGGGGGGGCAAATGAGCAGTTCTTC	CASGNRGGANEQFF
TRBV5-5	-	TRBD1	TRBJ2-5	TGTGCCAGCATCAGAGGGTGGACAGGAGCATTTCAAGAGACCCAGTACTTC	CASIRGWTGAFQETQYF
TRBV11-2	few	-	TRBJ2-3	TGTGCCAGCAGCGTATTCGTCGGAAGCACAGATACGCAGTATTTT	CASSVFVGSTDTQYF
TRBV27	once	TRBD2	TRBJ2-2	TGTGCCAGCAGTTTATATGGCGGGGGGCCCGGGGAGCTGTTTTTT	CASSLYGGGPGELFF
TRBV10-3	few	-	TRBJ2-3	TGTGCCATCAGTGAGTCCACCGTCACAGATACGCAGTATTTT	CAISESTVTDTQYF
TRBV11-3	few	TRBD1	TRBJ2-3	TGTGCCAGCAGCAGGGACAGGGCCTTCACAGATACGCAGTATTTT	CASSRDRAFTDTQYF
TRBV7-2	many	-	TRBJ2-5	TGTGCCAGCAGCTTGGGCAGGGCTCAAGAGACCCAGTACTTC	CASSLGRAQETQYF
TRBV7-3	few	-	TRBJ2-1	TGTGCCAGCAGCTCGGACTCCGACGAGCAGTTCTTC	CASSSDSDEQFF
TRBV6-4	few	TRBD1	TRBJ1-6	TGTGCCAGCAGTTACGACACCACAGGGGATTCACCCCTCCACTTT	CASSYDTTGDSPLHF
TRBV27	many	TRBD2	TRBJ2-1	TGTGCCAGCAGTCCTTCAGGTAGCGGGAGGTTCTCCTACAATGAGCAGTTCTTC	CASSPSGSGRFSYNEQFF
TRBV28	few	TRBD1	TRBJ2-1	TGTGCCAGCAGTTTACCCCCCGGGACAGGATACAATGAGCAGTTCTTC	CASSLPPGTGYNEQFF
TRBV7-6	few	-	TRBJ2-2	TGTGCCAGCACACCTCTCAGGGTTCGGGGGTCGACCGGGGAGCTGTTTTTT	CASTPLRVRGSTGELFF
TRBV12-3/TRBV12-4	-	-	TRBJ2-1	TGTGCCAGCAGTAACAAACAGGGCCTCTCCTACAATGAGCAGTTCTTC	CASSNKQGLSYNEQFF
TRBV28	-	TRBD1	TRBJ1-2	TGTGCCAGCAGCCCCATTCCGGGACAGGGCTGGGGCTACACCTTC	CASSPIPGQGWGYTF
TRBV9	-	-	TRBJ2-5	TGTGCCAGCTCCCTCGGAACGGGAGATCGCCAAGAGACCCAGTACTTC	CASSLGTGDRQETQYF
TRBV4-3	few	-	TRBJ1-2	TGCGCCAGCAGCCAAGTACCGGGGTCCAACTATGGCTACACCTTC	CASSQVPGSNYGYTF
TRBV12-5	-	-	TRBJ2-1	TGTGCTAGTGGTTTGGGTCACAATGAGCAGTTCTTC	CASGLGHNEQFF
TRBV7-2	many	-	TRBJ1-6	TGTGCCAGCAGCTTAGCTGCGTCCTCACCCCTCCACTTT	CASSLAASSPLHF
TRBV6-2/TRBV6-3	-	-	TRBJ2-2	TGTGCCAGCAGTTCCTGGGGGACCGACACCGGGGAGCTGTTTTTT	CASSSWGTDTGELFF
TRBV6-6	few	-	TRBJ1-5	TGTGCCAGCAGTTACGTGGGAGGGCGCGGCAATCAGCCCCAGCATTTT	CASSYVGGRGNQPQHF
TRBV7-2	many	TRBD1	TRBJ2-2	TGTGCCAGCAAGACCAGACAGGGGAGGAACACCGGGGAGCTGTTTTTT	CASKTRQGRNTGELFF
TRBV7-2	many	-	TRBJ1-2	TGTGCCAGCAGCTTAGTCAGGAACTATGGCTACACCTTC	CASSLVRNYGYTF
TRBV6-2/TRBV6-3	-	-	TRBJ2-1	TGTGCCAGCAGTTACAATAGCAATGAGCAGTTCTTC	CASSYNSNEQFF
TRBV29-1	-	TRBD1	TRBJ1-2	TGCAGCGCCACCAACCGGGACAGTGGTGGCTACACCTTC	CSATNRDSGGYTF
TRBV29-1	-	-	TRBJ2-4	TGCAGCGTTGAAGATCGAGTTACCAAAAACATTCAGTACTTC	CSVEDRVTKNIQYF
TRBV7-9	many	-	TRBJ2-6	TGTGCCAGCAGCGGTCGTCCTGGCGAGTGGGATCCTGGGGCCAACGTCCTGACTTTC	CASSGRPGEWDPGANVLTF
TRBV28	once	-	TRBJ1-5	TGTGCCAGCAGCAATACAGGGCAATCTTGGCCCCAGCATTTT	CASSNTGQSWPQHF
TRBV6-6	many	TRBD1	TRBJ1-5	TGTGCCAGCACCGACGGACAGGGAGGAAATCAGCCCCAGCATTTT	CASTDGQGGNQPQHF
TRBV27	few	-	TRBJ2-2	TGTGCCAGCAGTTTACCTAAGACTGGGCTTATGAGTCCCGGGGAGCTGTTTTTT	CASSLPKTGLMSPGELFF
TRBV7-2	few	TRBD2	TRBJ2-1	TGTGCCAGCAGCCCTTCCGGGACTAGCGGCTACAATGAGCAGTTCTTC	CASSPSGTSGYNEQFF
TRBV19	-	TRBD1	TRBJ1-5	TGTGCCAGTAGCGACAGGGTCTTAAATCAGCCCCAGCATTTT	CASSDRVLNQPQHF